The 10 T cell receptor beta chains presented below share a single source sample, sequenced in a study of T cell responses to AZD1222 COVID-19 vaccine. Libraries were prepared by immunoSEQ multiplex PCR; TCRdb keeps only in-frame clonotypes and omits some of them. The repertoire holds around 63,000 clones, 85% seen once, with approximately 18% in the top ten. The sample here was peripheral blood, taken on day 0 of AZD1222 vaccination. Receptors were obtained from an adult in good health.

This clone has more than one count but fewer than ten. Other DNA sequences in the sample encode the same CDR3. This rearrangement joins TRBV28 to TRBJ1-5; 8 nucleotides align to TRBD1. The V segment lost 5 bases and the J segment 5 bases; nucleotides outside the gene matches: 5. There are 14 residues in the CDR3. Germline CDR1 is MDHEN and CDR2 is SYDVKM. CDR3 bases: TGTGCCAGCAGTCTACCAGGGGGCCATCAGCCCCAGCATTTT. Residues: CASSLPGGHQPQHF.

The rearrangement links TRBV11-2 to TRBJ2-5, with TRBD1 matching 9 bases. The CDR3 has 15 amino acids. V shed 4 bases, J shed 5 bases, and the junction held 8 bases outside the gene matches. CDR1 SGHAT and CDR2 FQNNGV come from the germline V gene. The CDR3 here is CASSSDRGGVETQYF. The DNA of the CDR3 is TGTGCCAGCAGCTCCGACAGGGGGGGTGTGGAGACCCAGTACTTC.

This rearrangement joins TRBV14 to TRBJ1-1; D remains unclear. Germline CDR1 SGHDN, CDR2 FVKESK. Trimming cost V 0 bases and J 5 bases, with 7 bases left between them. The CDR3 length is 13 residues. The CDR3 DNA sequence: TGTGCCAGCAGCCAAGATCTAGTTACTGAAGCTTTCTTT. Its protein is CASSQDLVTEAFF.

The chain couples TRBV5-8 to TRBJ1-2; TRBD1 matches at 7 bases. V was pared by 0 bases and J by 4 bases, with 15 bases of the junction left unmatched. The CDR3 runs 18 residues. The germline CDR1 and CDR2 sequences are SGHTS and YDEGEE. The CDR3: CASSLAPSGQPRGYGYTF. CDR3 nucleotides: TGTGCCAGCAGCTTGGCCCCATCGGGACAGCCCAGGGGCTATGGCTACACCTTC.

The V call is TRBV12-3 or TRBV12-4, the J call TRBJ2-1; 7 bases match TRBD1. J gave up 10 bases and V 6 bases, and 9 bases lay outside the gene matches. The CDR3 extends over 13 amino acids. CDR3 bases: TGTGCCAGCAGGCATAAAGGGGGCGCGGAGCAGTTCTTC. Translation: CASRHKGGAEQFF.

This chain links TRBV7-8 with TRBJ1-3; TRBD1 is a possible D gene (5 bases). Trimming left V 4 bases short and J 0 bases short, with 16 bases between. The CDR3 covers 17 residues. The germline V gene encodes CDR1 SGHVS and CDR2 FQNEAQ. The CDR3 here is CASSSRGLGASGNTIYF. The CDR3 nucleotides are TGTGCCAGCAGCTCGAGGGGTTTAGGGGCCTCTGGAAACACCATATATTTT.

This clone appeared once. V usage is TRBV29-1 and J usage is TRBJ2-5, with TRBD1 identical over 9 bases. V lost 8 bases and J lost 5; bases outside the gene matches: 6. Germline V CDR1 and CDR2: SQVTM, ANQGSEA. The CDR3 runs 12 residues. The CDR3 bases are TGCAGCATAGGGACAGGGAGTGAGACCCAGTACTTC. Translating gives CSIGTGSETQYF.

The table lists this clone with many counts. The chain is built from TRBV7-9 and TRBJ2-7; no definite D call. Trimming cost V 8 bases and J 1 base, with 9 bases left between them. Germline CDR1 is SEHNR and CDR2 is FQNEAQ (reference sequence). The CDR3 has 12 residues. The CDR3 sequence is CASGDGSYEQYF. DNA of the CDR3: TGTGCCAGCGGAGACGGTTCCTACGAGCAGTACTTC.

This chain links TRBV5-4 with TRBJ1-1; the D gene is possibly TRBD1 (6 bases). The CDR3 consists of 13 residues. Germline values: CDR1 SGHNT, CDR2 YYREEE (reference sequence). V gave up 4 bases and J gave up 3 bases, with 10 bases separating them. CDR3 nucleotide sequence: TGTGCCAGCAGCGCCAGGACAGACACTGAAGCTTTCTTT. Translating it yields CASSARTDTEAFF.

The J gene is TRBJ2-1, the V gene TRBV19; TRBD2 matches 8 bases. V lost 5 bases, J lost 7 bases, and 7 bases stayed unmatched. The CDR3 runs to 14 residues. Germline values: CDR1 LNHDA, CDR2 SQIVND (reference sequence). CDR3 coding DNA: TGTGCCAGTAGTCCCGGGGGGGGGAGGAATGAGCAGTTCTTC. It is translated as CASSPGGGRNEQFF.